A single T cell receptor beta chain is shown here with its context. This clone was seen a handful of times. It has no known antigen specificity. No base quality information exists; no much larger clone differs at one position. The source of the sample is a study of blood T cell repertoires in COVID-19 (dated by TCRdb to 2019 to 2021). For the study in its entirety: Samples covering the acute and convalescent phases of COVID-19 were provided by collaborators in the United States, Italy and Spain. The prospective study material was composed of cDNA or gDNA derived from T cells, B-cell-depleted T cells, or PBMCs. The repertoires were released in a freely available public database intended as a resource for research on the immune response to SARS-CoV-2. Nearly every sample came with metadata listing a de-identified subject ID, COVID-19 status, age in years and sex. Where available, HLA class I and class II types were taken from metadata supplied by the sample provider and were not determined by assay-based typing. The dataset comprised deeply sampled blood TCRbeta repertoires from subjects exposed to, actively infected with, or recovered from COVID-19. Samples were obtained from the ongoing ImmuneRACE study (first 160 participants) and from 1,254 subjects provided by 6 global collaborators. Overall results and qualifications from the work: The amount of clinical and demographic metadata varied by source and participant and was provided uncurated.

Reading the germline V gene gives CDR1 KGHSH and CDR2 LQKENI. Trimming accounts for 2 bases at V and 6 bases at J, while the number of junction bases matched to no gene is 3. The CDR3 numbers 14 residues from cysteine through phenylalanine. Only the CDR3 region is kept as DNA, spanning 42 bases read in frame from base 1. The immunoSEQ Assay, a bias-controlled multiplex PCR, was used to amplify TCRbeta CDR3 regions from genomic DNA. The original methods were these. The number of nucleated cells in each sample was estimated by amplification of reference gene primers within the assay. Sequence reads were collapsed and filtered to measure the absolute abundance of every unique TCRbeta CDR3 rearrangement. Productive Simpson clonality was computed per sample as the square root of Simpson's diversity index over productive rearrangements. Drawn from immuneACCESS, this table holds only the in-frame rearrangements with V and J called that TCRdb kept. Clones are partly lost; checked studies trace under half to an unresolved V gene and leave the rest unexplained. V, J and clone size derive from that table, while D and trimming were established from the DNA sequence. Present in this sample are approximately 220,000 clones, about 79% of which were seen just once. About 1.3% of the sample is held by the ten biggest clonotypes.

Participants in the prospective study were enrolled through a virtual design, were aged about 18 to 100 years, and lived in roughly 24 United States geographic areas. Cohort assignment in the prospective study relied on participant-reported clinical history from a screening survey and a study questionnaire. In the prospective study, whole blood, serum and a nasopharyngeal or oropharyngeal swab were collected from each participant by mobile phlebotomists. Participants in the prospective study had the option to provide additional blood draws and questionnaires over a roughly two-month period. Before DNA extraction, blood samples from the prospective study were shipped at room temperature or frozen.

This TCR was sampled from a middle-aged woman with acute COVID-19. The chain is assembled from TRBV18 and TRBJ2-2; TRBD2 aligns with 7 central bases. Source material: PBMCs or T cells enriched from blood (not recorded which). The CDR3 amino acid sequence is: CASSPTAGSGELFF. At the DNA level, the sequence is TGTGCCAGCTCACCAACAGCGGGGTCCGGGGAGCTGTTTTTT. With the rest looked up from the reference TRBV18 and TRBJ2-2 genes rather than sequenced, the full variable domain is NAGVMQNPRHLVRRRGQEARLRCSPMKGHSHVYWYRQLPEEGLKFMVYLQKENIIDESGMPKERFSAEFPKEGPSILRIQQVVRGDSAAYFCASSPTAGSGELFFGEGSRLTVL.